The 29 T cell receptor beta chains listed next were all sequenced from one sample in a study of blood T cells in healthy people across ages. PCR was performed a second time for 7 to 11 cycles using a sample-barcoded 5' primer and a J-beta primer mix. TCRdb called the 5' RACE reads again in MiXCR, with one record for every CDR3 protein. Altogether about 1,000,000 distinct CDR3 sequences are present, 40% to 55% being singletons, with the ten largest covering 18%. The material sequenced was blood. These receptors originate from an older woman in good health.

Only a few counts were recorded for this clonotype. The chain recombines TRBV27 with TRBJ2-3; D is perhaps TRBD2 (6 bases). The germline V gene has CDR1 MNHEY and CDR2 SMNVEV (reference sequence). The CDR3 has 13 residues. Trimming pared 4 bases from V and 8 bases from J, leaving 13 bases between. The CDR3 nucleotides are TGTGCCAGCAGTTGGGACTGGCGTGGTACGCAGTATTTT. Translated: CASSWDWRGTQYF.

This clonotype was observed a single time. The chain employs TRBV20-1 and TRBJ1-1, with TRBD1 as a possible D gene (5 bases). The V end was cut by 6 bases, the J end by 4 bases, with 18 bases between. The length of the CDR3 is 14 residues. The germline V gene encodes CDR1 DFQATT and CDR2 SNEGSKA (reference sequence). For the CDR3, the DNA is TGCAGTGCAAAGGGGTCCTTTTCGTCCACTGAAGCTTTCTTT. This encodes CSAKGSFSSTEAFF.

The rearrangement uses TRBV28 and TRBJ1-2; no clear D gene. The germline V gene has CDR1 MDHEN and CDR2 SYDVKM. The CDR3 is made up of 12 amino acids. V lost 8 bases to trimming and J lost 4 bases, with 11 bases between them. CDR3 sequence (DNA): TGTGCCAGCCAGGTGCAAAGCTATGGCTACACCTTC. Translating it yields CASQVQSYGYTF.

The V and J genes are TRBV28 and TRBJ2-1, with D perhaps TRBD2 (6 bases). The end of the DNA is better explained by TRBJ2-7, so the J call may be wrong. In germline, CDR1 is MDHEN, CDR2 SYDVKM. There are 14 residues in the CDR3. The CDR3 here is CASSPPDYYNEQYF. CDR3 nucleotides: TGTGCCAGCAGTCCCCCGGACTACTACAATGAGCAGTACTTC.

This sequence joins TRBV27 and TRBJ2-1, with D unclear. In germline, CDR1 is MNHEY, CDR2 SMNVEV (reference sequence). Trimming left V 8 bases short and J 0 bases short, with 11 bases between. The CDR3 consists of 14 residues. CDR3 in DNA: TGTGCCAGCGGACCCCGTGCCTCCTACAATGAGCAGTTCTTC. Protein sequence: CASGPRASYNEQFF.

The CDR3 here is CASSEEGDTQYF. As DNA, the CDR3 is TGTGCCAGCAGCGAGGAGGGAGATACGCAGTATTTT. The chain carries TRBV6-5 and TRBJ2-3, with a weak D call TRBD2 (6 bases). Germline lookup yields CDR1 MNHEY and CDR2 SVGAGI. CDR3 length equals 12 residues. V shed 6 bases and J shed 5 bases, with 9 bases lying between them.

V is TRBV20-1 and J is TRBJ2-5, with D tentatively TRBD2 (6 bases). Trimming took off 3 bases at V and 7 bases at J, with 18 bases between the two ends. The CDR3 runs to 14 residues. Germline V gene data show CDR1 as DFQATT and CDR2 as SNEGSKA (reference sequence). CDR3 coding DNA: TGCAGTGCTAGGGCCGGGGGTCCAAAAGGGACCCAGTACTTC. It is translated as CSARAGGPKGTQYF.

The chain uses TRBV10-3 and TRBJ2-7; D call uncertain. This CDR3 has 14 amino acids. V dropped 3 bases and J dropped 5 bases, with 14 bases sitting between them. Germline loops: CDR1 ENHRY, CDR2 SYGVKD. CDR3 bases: TGTGCCATCAGTGAAGTAGGCGTCGTCAACGAGCAGTACTTC. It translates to CAISEVGVVNEQYF.

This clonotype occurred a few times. CDR3 region: CASSLADHLLVGTDTSGANVLTF. CDR3 coding DNA: TGTGCCAGCAGCTTGGCCGACCACCTCCTCGTCGGGACAGATACCTCTGGGGCCAACGTCCTGACTTTC. This chain links TRBV5-6 with TRBJ2-6; 7 bases line up with TRBD1. Looked up from germline, CDR1 is SGHDT and CDR2 is YYEEEE. This CDR3 is 23 amino acids long. Trimming at V came to 0 bases and at J to 0 bases, leaving 21 bases not matched to a gene.

CDR3: CASRLAALSYEQYF. The CDR3 bases are TGCGCCAGCAGACTAGCAGCTCTCTCCTACGAGCAGTACTTC. The chain uses TRBV10-2 and TRBJ2-7; possibly TRBD2 for D (6 bases). The ends were cut back, 6 bases at V and 0 bases at J, with 12 bases in the middle. The CDR3 contains 14 residues. The germline CDR1 and CDR2 sequences are WSHSY and SAAADI.

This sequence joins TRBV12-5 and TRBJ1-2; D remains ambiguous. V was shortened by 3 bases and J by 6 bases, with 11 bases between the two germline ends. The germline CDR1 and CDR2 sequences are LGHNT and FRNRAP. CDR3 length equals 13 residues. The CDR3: CASGFVLSDGYTF. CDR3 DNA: TGTGCTAGTGGTTTTGTACTTTCTGATGGCTACACCTTC.

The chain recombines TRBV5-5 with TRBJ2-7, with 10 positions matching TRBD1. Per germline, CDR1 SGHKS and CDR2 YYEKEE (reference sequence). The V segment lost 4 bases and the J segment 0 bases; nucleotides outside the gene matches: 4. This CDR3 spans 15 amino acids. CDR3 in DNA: TGTGCCAGCAGCCCGGGGGACAGGGGCTCCTACGAGCAGTACTTC. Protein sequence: CASSPGDRGSYEQYF.

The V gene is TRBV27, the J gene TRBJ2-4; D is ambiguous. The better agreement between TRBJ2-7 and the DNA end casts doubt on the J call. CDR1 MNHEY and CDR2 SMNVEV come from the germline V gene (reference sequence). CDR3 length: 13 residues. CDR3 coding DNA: TGTGCCAGTAGTGTAAGGGAACGGGACGAGCAGTACTTC. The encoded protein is CASSVRERDEQYF.

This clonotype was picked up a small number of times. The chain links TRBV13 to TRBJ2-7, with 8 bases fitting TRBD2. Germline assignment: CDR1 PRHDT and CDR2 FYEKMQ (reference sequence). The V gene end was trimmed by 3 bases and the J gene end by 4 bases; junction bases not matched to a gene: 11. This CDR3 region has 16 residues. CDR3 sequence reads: CASSFTPAGGIYEQYF. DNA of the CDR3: TGTGCCAGCAGCTTCACCCCGGCGGGAGGTATATACGAGCAGTACTTC.

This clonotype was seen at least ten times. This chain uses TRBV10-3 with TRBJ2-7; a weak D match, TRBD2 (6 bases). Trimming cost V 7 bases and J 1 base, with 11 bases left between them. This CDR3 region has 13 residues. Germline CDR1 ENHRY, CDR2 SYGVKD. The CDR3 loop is CAITASDSYEQYF. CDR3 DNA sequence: TGTGCCATCACCGCTAGCGATTCCTACGAGCAGTACTTC.

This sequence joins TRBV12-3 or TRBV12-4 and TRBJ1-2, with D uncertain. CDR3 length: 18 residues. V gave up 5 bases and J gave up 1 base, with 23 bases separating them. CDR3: CASSRPSGSPGDNYGYTF. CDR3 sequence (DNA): TGTGCCAGCAGTCGCCCTTCAGGCTCCCCGGGAGATAACTATGGCTACACCTTC.

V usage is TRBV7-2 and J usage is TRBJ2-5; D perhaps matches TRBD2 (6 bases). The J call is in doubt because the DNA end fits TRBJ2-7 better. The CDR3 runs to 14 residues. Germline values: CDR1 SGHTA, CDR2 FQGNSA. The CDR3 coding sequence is TGTGCCAGCAGCTTGGGGGGATCTGCGAACGAGCAGTACTTC. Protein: CASSLGGSANEQYF.

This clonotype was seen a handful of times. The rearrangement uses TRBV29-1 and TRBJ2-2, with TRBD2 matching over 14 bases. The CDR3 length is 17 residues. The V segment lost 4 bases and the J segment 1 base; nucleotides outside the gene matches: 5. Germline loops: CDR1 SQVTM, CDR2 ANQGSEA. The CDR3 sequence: CSVVSGTSGRNTGELFF. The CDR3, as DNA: TGCAGCGTTGTCAGCGGGACTAGCGGGAGGAACACCGGGGAGCTGTTTTTT.

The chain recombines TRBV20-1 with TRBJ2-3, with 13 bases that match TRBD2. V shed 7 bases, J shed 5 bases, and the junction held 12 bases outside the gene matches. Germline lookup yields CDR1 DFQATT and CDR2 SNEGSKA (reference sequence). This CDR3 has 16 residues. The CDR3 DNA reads TGCAGTGTGGGCGGGACTAGCGGGAAGAGGGTAGATACGCAGTATTTT. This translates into CSVGGTSGKRVDTQYF.

DNA for the CDR3: TGTGCCAGCAGTACCCGGACAGGGGGCAGACAGCCCCAGCATTTT. Protein sequence: CASSTRTGGRQPQHF. The chain carries TRBV2 and TRBJ1-5, with TRBD1 identical over 11 bases. CDR1 and CDR2 (germline): SNHLY, FYNNEI. The V and J ends lost 5 bases and 7 bases, in that order; junction bases with no gene match: 7. This CDR3 comprises 15 residues.

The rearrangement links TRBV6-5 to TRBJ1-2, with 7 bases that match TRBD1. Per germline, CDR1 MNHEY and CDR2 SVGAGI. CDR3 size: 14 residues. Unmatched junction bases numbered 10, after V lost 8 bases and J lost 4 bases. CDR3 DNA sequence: TGTGCCAGCCTACCGACAGGGCCGGGCTATGGCTACACCTTC. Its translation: CASLPTGPGYGYTF.

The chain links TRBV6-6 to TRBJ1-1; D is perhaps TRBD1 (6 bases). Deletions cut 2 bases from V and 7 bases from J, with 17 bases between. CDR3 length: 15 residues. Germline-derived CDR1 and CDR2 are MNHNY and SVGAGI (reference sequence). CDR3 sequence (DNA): TGTGCCAGCAGTTACGTAGGCAGGGGTGGAGGTGAAGCTTTCTTT. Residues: CASSYVGRGGGEAFF.

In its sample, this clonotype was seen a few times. Written as DNA, the CDR3 is TGTGCCAGCAGTATAGCGGGAGGGGGGTACAATGAGCAGTTCTTC. Translation: CASSIAGGGYNEQFF. The chain uses TRBV6-2 or TRBV6-3 and TRBJ2-1, with 11 bases matching TRBD2. The V gene's germline CDR1 is MNHEY and CDR2 SVGEGT. V shed 5 bases and J 4 bases; nucleotides not matched to a gene: 4. The length of the CDR3 is 15 residues.

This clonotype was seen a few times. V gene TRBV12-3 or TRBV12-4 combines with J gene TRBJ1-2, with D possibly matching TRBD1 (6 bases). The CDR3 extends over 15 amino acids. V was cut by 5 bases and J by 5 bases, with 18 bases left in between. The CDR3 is CASSPPGGGRYGYTF. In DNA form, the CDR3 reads TGTGCCAGCAGTCCCCCTGGGGGGGGCCGGTATGGCTACACCTTC.

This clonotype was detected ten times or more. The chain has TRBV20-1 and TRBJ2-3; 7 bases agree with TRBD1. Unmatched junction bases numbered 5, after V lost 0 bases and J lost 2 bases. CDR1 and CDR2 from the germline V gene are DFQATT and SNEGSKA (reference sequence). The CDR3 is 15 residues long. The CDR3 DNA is TGCAGTGCTAGAGAACGGACAGGCCTCACAGATACGCAGTATTTT. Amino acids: CSARERTGLTDTQYF.

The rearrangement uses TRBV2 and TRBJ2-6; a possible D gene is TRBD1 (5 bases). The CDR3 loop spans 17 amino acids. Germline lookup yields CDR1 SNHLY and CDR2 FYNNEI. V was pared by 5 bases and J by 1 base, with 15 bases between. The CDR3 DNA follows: TGTGCCAGCAGTATCAGGGTTATCGGGTCTGGGGCCAACGTCCTGACTTTC. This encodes CASSIRVIGSGANVLTF.

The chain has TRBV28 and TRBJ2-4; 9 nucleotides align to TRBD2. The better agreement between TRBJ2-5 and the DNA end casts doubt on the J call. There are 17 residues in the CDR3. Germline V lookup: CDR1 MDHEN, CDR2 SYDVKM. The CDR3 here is CASSSPVRREGKETQYF. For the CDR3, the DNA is TGTGCCAGCAGTTCCCCCGTTCGGCGGGAGGGTAAAGAGACCCAGTACTTC.

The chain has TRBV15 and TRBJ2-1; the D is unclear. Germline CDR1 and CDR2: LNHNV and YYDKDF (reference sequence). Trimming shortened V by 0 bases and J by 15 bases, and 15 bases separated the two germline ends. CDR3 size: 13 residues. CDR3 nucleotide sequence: TGTGCCACCAGCAGAGATCCGGAAGGCCCTGGGTTCTTC. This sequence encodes CATSRDPEGPGFF.

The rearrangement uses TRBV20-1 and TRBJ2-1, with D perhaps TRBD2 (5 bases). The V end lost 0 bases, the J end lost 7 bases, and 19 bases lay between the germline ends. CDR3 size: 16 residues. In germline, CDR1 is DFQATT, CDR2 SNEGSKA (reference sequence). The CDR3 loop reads CSARDPPTTSRNEQFF. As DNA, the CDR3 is TGCAGTGCTAGAGATCCTCCGACTACTTCGAGGAATGAGCAGTTCTTC.